The 21 T cell receptor beta chains below come from one sample, sequenced in a study of radiotherapy plus CTLA-4 blockade in lung cancer. This table comes from immunoSEQ multiplex PCR, and its TCRdb copy is limited to in-frame clones, with some not included. The sample has 75,000 to 100,000 clones, around 90% seen once. The specimen was peripheral blood, collected from a patient treated with radiotherapy plus ipilimumab. The receptors come from a human donor with non-small cell lung cancer that progressed on radiotherapy plus ipilimumab.

The chain employs TRBV6-1 and TRBJ1-2; 7 bases match TRBD1. Looked up from germline, CDR1 is MNHNS and CDR2 is SASEGT. V shed 7 bases, J shed 4 bases, and the junction held 12 bases outside the gene matches. The CDR3 is made up of 15 amino acids. Here the CDR3 reads CASNLRDRAPYGYTF. CDR3 coding DNA: TGTGCCAGCAACCTTCGCGACAGGGCTCCCTATGGCTACACCTTC.

The sample holds one count of this clone. The J gene is TRBJ1-5, the V gene TRBV11-1; D possibly corresponds to TRBD1 (5 bases). This CDR3 is 18 amino acids long. Trimming removed 5 bases from V and 0 bases from J, with 20 bases in between. Germline V CDR1 and CDR2: SGHAT, FQDESV (reference sequence). The CDR3 DNA reads as TGTGCCAGCAGCACCGGGGACCGACCGATCAATAGCAATCAGCCCCAGCATTTT. Encoded protein: CASSTGDRPINSNQPQHF.

This chain joins TRBV29-1 and TRBJ2-7; tentative D call: TRBD2 (6 bases). This CDR3 is built from 14 residues. Trimming pared 3 bases from V and 2 bases from J, leaving 14 bases between. CDR1 and CDR2 from the germline V gene are SQVTM and ANQGSEA. Here the CDR3 reads CSVEVAARPYEQYF. The CDR3 DNA sequence: TGCAGCGTTGAGGTAGCGGCCCGACCCTACGAGCAGTACTTC.

CDR3 sequence (DNA): TGCGCCAGCAGCTCCATAGCGGGCCCGCCCCCCTACGAGCAGTACTTC. Residues: CASSSIAGPPPYEQYF. J is TRBJ2-5 and V is TRBV5-1; 7 bases fit TRBD2. The DNA end is more similar to TRBJ2-7, so the J call may be wrong. This CDR3 spans 16 amino acids. Germline CDR1 SGHRS, CDR2 YFSETQ.

The chain combines TRBV5-1 with TRBJ2-2; 7 bases are a match to TRBD2. The CDR3 is made up of 17 amino acids. Germline assignment: CDR1 SGHRS and CDR2 YFSETQ. With 4 bases clipped from V and 5 bases from J, the junction kept 14 bases outside the gene matches. The chain's CDR3 is CASSQTSGGRGTGELFF. Here the CDR3 DNA reads TGCGCCAGCAGCCAAACGTCAGGCGGGAGAGGGACCGGGGAGCTGTTTTTT.

J is TRBJ1-1 and V is TRBV2; TRBD1 agrees at 7 bases. This CDR3 has 14 residues. Germline values: CDR1 SNHLY, CDR2 FYNNEI. V was pared by 4 bases and J by 4 bases, with 6 bases of the junction left unmatched. The CDR3, as DNA: TGTGCCAGCAGTGTAAAACAGGGGACCACTGAAGCTTTCTTT. It is translated as CASSVKQGTTEAFF.

The chain links TRBV10-3 to TRBJ2-1, with 9 positions matching TRBD1. V lost 11 bases and J lost 1; bases outside the gene matches: 3. Germline CDR1 and CDR2: ENHRY and SYGVKD. This CDR3 has 13 amino acids. CDR3 loop: CAVGQGSYNEQFF. The CDR3 nucleotides are TGTGCCGTCGGACAGGGGTCCTACAATGAGCAGTTCTTC.

The chain is built from TRBV9 and TRBJ1-1; D uncertain. The germline V gene has CDR1 SGDLS and CDR2 YYNGEE. The CDR3 sequence is 14 residues long. V dropped 3 bases and J dropped 1 base, with 10 bases sitting between them. CDR3 sequence: CASSGDTRNTEAFF. Written as DNA, the CDR3 is TGTGCCAGCAGCGGCGATACCAGGAACACTGAAGCTTTCTTT.

This chain uses TRBV15 with TRBJ1-1; no clear D. Germline V gene lookup returns CDR1 LNHNV and CDR2 YYDKDF (reference sequence). The CDR3 is 15 amino acids. The V gene lost 4 bases and the J gene lost 6 bases, with 18 bases spanning the gap. CDR3 loop: CATSNPPVMGAEAFF. The CDR3 bases are TGTGCCACCAGCAACCCGCCGGTGATGGGCGCTGAAGCTTTCTTT. Filled out from reference TRBV15 and TRBJ1-1, the complete variable domain reads DAMVIQNPRYQVTQFGKPVTLSCSQTLNHNVMYWYQQKSSQAPKLLFHYYDKDFNNEADTPDNFQSRRPNTSFCFLDIRSPGLGDTAMYLCATSNPPVMGAEAFFGQGTRLTVV.

The chain recombines TRBV6-1 with TRBJ1-2, with D perhaps TRBD1 (5 bases). The ends were cut back, 1 base at V and 2 bases at J, with 8 bases in the middle. Germline V gene lookup returns CDR1 MNHNS and CDR2 SASEGT. CDR3 size: 14 residues. The CDR3 sequence: CASSEGGANYGYTF. The DNA of the CDR3 is TGTGCCAGCAGTGAAGGAGGGGCCAACTATGGCTACACCTTC.

The chain links TRBV7-8 to TRBJ2-7; 8 positions agree with TRBD1. CDR3 length: 14 residues. With V trimmed by 1 base and J by 5 bases, 4 bases remained unmatched. Germline V gene data show CDR1 as SGHVS and CDR2 as FQNEAQ. DNA for the CDR3: TGTGCCAGCAGCTTAGGTTCAGGGGGCAACGAGCAGTACTTC. This sequence encodes CASSLGSGGNEQYF. Complete variable domain (other parts from reference TRBV7-8 and TRBJ2-7): GAGVSQSPRYKVAKRGQDVALRCDPISGHVSLFWYQQALGQGPEFLTYFQNEAQLDKSGLPSDRFFAERPEGSVSTLKIQRTQQEDSAVYLCASSLGSGGNEQYFGPGTRLTVT.

The CDR3 loop is CASGLVSQETQYF. The DNA of the CDR3 is TGTGCTAGTGGTTTGGTATCCCAAGAGACCCAGTACTTC. This rearrangement joins TRBV12-5 to TRBJ2-5; D ambiguous. The CDR3 extends over 13 amino acids. The V end was cut by 0 bases, the J end by 1 base, with 3 bases between. Germline V lookup: CDR1 LGHNT, CDR2 FRNRAP.

Details on this clone: The sample holds other DNA sequences that translate to the same CDR3. This sequence joins TRBV18 and TRBJ2-5, with D unclear. V was cut by 6 bases and J by 2 bases, with 4 bases left in between. The CDR3 has 11 amino acids. Germline CDR1 reads KGHSH; CDR2 reads LQKENI. DNA of the CDR3: TGTGCCAGCTCGCTTCAAGAGACCCAGTACTTC. This sequence encodes CASSLQETQYF.

This sequence joins TRBV18 and TRBJ1-1; 7 bases agree with TRBD1. CDR1 is KGHSH, CDR2 LQKENI, per germline. The CDR3 length is 16 residues. V lost 2 bases and J lost 3; bases outside the gene matches: 9. The CDR3 is CASSPTTGVVDTEAFF. The CDR3 DNA reads TGTGCCAGCTCACCAACCACAGGGGTGGTTGACACTGAAGCTTTCTTT.

The chain links TRBV18 to TRBJ1-3; D gene unclear. The CDR3 length is 15 residues. V was pared by 0 bases and J by 1 base, with 7 bases between. CDR1 and CDR2 (germline): KGHSH, LQKENI. The CDR3 bases are TGTGCCAGCTCACCACCGGTGTCATCTGGAAACACCATATATTTT. Its translation is CASSPPVSSGNTIYF.

The rearrangement uses TRBV18 and TRBJ2-6; 7 bases match TRBD1. CDR1 KGHSH and CDR2 LQKENI come from the germline V gene. This CDR3 spans 18 amino acids. V gave up 1 base and J gave up 0 bases; unmatched junction bases: 6. As DNA, the CDR3 is TGTGCCAGCTCACCACTGAGACAGGGAAGCTCTGGGGCCAACGTCCTGACTTTC. Residues: CASSPLRQGSSGANVLTF.

The sample holds one count of this clone. The V gene is TRBV11-2, the J gene TRBJ2-7; D is perhaps TRBD1 (5 bases). CDR1 is SGHAT and CDR2 is FQNNGV in the germline V gene. The length of the CDR3 is 14 residues. V lost 6 bases and J 0 bases, leaving 12 bases between the germline ends. The chain's CDR3 is CASRDRRSSYEQYF. For the CDR3, the DNA is TGTGCCAGCAGAGACAGAAGAAGCTCCTACGAGCAGTACTTC.

This clone appeared a single time. The V and J genes are TRBV11-3 and TRBJ2-3; 9 nucleotides match TRBD2. This CDR3 is 15 amino acids long. Unmatched junction bases numbered 3, after V lost 4 bases and J lost 1 base. Per the germline V gene, CDR1 is SGHNT and CDR2 is YENEEA. Here the CDR3 reads CASSSRTSGTDTQYF. The DNA of the CDR3 is TGTGCCAGCAGCTCCAGGACTAGCGGCACAGATACGCAGTATTTT.

This clone was detected once. This chain joins TRBV9 and TRBJ2-3; D is unresolved. The CDR3 spans 13 residues. V lost 0 bases to trimming and J lost 3 bases, with 5 bases between them. Germline assignment: CDR1 SGDLS and CDR2 YYNGEE. CDR3 region: CASSVGATDTQYF. CDR3 nucleotide sequence: TGTGCCAGCAGCGTAGGGGCTACAGATACGCAGTATTTT.

The chain combines TRBV10-3 with TRBJ1-3, with TRBD1 matching 8 bases. The V gene's germline CDR1 is ENHRY and CDR2 SYGVKD. The CDR3 sequence is 16 residues long. Trimming at V came to 4 bases and at J to 2 bases, leaving 7 bases not matched to a gene. CDR3 nucleotide sequence: TGTGCCATCAGTGCGGACAGGGCAAGAACTGGAAACACCATATATTTT. Protein product: CAISADRARTGNTIYF.

This rearrangement joins TRBV5-1 to TRBJ2-7; D might be TRBD2 (6 bases). The germline gives CDR1 SGHRS, CDR2 YFSETQ. Trimming took 1 base from V and 7 from J, leaving 12 bases between them. The CDR3 sequence is 13 residues long. CDR3 in DNA: TGCGCCAGCAGCTTGCCCCCGGGAGAAGAGCAGTACTTC. It is translated as CASSLPPGEEQYF.